What follows are 16 T cell receptor beta chains derived from one specimen sequenced in a study of T-cell memory formation after mild COVID-19. TCRdb independently ran MiXCR on the 5' RACE reads; one entry per CDR3 protein. The table records tens of thousands of distinct CDR3 sequences, roughly 23% of them present only once. Sequenced: PBMCs or a T cell subset sorted from them (not recorded which). These receptors were obtained from a man younger than 35 who had mild COVID-19 (a few samples of this study predate the infection). Cell type and time point are not known.

V gene TRBV6-5 combines with J gene TRBJ2-1; 7 positions match TRBD1. The CDR3 has 14 residues. The V and J ends lost 6 bases and 5 bases, in that order; junction bases with no gene match: 7. The germline V gene encodes CDR1 MNHEY and CDR2 SVGAGI. The CDR3 reads CASRLSGTDNEQFF. The CDR3 DNA follows: TGTGCCAGCAGATTATCCGGGACAGACAATGAGCAGTTCTTC.

This clonotype occurred a few times. The chain carries TRBV19 and TRBJ1-4; 7 positions match TRBD1. After removal of 4 bases from V and 12 bases from J, the junction contained 8 bases not matched to a gene. The CDR3 has 13 residues. CDR1 and CDR2 (germline): LNHDA, SQIVND (reference sequence). The CDR3 coding sequence is TGTGCCAGTAGTAGACAGGGAACGGCTGAACTGTTTTTT. It codes for CASSRQGTAELFF. Drawing the rest from reference TRBV19 and TRBJ1-4, the complete variable domain is DGGITQSPKYLFRKEGQNVTLSCEQNLNHDAMYWYRQDPGQGLRLIYYSQIVNDFQKGDIAEGYSVSREKKESFPLTVTSAQKNPTAFYLCASSRQGTAELFFGSGTQLSVL.

This clonotype was detected only a few times. V usage is TRBV7-2 and J usage is TRBJ2-3, with TRBD2 matching 7 bases. J lost 0 bases, V lost 2 bases, and 2 bases had no gene match. The CDR3 contains 15 residues. Germline V CDR1 and CDR2: SGHTA, FQGNSA. The CDR3 sequence: CASSLTSASTDTQYF. CDR3 in DNA: TGTGCCAGCAGCTTAACTAGCGCTAGCACAGATACGCAGTATTTT.

The chain is built from TRBV5-1 and TRBJ2-5; D tentatively reads TRBD1 or TRBD2 (6 bases each). Per the germline V gene, CDR1 is SGHRS and CDR2 is YFSETQ. Trimming removed 1 base from V and 1 base from J, with 14 bases in between. This CDR3 comprises 16 residues. The CDR3 is CASSLRGAGPQETQYF. The CDR3 bases are TGCGCCAGCAGCTTGAGGGGGGCTGGGCCCCAAGAGACCCAGTACTTC.

This clonotype has more than one count but fewer than ten. The chain is built from TRBV7-9 and TRBJ2-3; 8 bases are a match to TRBD2. Trimming removed 4 bases from V and 1 base from J; junction bases left unmatched: 4. The CDR3 runs 15 residues. Germline values: CDR1 SEHNR, CDR2 FQNEAQ (reference sequence). CDR3 DNA: TGTGCCAGCAGCTCTCTTAGCGGGGGCACAGATACGCAGTATTTT. Amino acids: CASSSLSGGTDTQYF.

This chain links TRBV6-2 or TRBV6-3 with TRBJ1-1; D is uncertain. Germline lookup yields CDR1 MNHEY and CDR2 SVGEGT. The CDR3 has 14 amino acids. Trimming removed 0 bases from V and 10 bases from J, with 15 bases in between. CDR3 region: CASSYSTSTSGAFF. CDR3 DNA sequence: TGTGCCAGCAGTTACTCGACGTCCACAAGCGGAGCTTTCTTT.

J is TRBJ2-4 and V is TRBV7-6; weak D call: TRBD2 (5 bases). There are 20 residues in the CDR3. Germline CDR1 is SGHVS and CDR2 is FNYEAQ. The ends were cut back, 2 bases at V and 0 bases at J, with 23 bases in the middle. In DNA, the CDR3 is TGTGCCAGCAGCTTAACTCTCGCTAGCCCCGGTTGCAGAGCCAAAAACATTCAGTACTTC. This translates into CASSLTLASPGCRAKNIQYF.

This clonotype was counted a few times. V gene TRBV11-2 combines with J gene TRBJ2-2, with 11 bases identical to TRBD2. This CDR3 has 16 residues. From germline, CDR1 is SGHAT and CDR2 FQNNGV. V dropped 5 bases and J dropped 6; count of bases not matched to a gene: 8. CDR3 in amino acids: CASSTSSGGRAGELFF. The DNA of the CDR3 is TGTGCCAGCAGCACGTCTAGCGGGGGGCGGGCCGGGGAGCTGTTTTTT.

This clonotype has only a few counts. The chain joins TRBV4-1 to TRBJ2-7; perhaps TRBD2 as D (6 bases). Trimming took off 4 bases at V and 9 bases at J, with 16 bases between the two ends. The germline gives CDR1 MGHRA, CDR2 YSYEKL. The CDR3 runs 13 residues. The CDR3: CASSRGAGNGQYF. Here the CDR3 DNA reads TGCGCCAGCAGCCGAGGGGCGGGGAACGGGCAGTACTTC.

This clonotype was seen a few times. This chain uses TRBV3-1 with TRBJ2-1, with 9 bases fitting TRBD2. The trim removed 4 bases at V and 2 bases at J, leaving 3 bases unmatched. There are 15 residues in the CDR3. The germline V gene encodes CDR1 LGHDT and CDR2 YNNKEL (reference sequence). As DNA, the CDR3 is TGTGCCAGCAGCCCAAGCGGGGGGACCTACAATGAGCAGTTCTTC. This translates into CASSPSGGTYNEQFF.

This clonotype was picked up a small number of times. The rearrangement links TRBV9 to TRBJ2-1; TRBD2 matches at 14 bases. Looked up from germline, CDR1 is SGDLS and CDR2 is YYNGEE. Germline trimming cut 4 bases from V and 8 bases from J; bases unmatched to any gene: 11. This CDR3 contains 17 residues. The CDR3 DNA follows: TGTGCCAGCAGCCTTTCAGGACTAGCGGGGGGTGTTGATGAGCAGTTCTTC. Its protein is CASSLSGLAGGVDEQFF. Based on the CDR3 plus reference TRBV9 and TRBJ2-1, the full variable domain is DSGVTQTPKHLITATGQRVTLRCSPRSGDLSVYWYQQSLDQGLQFLIQYYNGEERAKGNILERFSAQQFPDLHSELNLSSLELGDSALYFCASSLSGLAGGVDEQFFGPGTRLTVL.

The CDR3 reads CAIMSLADSTDTQYF. CDR3 coding DNA: TGTGCCATCATGTCCCTAGCGGATAGCACAGATACGCAGTATTTT. The chain employs TRBV10-3 and TRBJ2-3, with TRBD2 matching over 7 bases. Germline V CDR1 and CDR2: ENHRY, SYGVKD. The CDR3 is 15 amino acids. V shed 7 bases and J 0 bases; nucleotides not matched to a gene: 7.

The chain employs TRBV7-9 and TRBJ1-2; D remains unclear. CDR3 size: 14 residues. V was shortened by 5 bases and J by 0 bases, with 10 bases between the two germline ends. Germline V gene lookup returns CDR1 SEHNR and CDR2 FQNEAQ (reference sequence). This CDR3 is CASSMDVANYGYTF. The CDR3 region has the DNA TGTGCCAGCAGCATGGACGTAGCTAACTATGGCTACACCTTC.

The V and J genes are TRBV28 and TRBJ1-6; the D is unclear. Germline V gene data show CDR1 as MDHEN and CDR2 as SYDVKM. Trimming removed 7 bases from V and 6 bases from J, with 22 bases in between. The length of the CDR3 is 17 residues. The CDR3 DNA reads TGTGCCAGCATCACGCCTTACGGGTATGAGGGTAATTCACCCCTCCACTTT. Translation gives CASITPYGYEGNSPLHF.

This clonotype was seen only a few times. The gene calls are TRBV6-2 or TRBV6-3 and TRBJ2-1; no firm D call. CDR3 length equals 13 residues. Germline assignment: CDR1 MNHEY and CDR2 SVGEGT. Trimming took 2 bases from V and 4 from J, leaving 6 bases between them. CDR3 in amino acids: CASSYENYNEQFF. CDR3 DNA: TGTGCCAGCAGTTACGAGAATTACAATGAGCAGTTCTTC.

The rearrangement joins TRBV7-2 to TRBJ2-4; 8 nucleotides align to TRBD1. The trim removed 7 bases at V and 9 bases at J, leaving 5 bases unmatched. The V gene's germline CDR1 is SGHTA and CDR2 FQGNSA. This CDR3 has 12 residues. The CDR3, as DNA: TGTGCCAGCAACGCAGGGACAGGCATTCAGTACTTC. This codes for CASNAGTGIQYF.